The next 30 T cell receptor beta chains were all read from a single sample in a study of blood T cell repertoires in COVID-19. TCRdb's table, derived via immunoSEQ multiplex PCR, lists solely in-frame clones and lacks some. This repertoire shows approximately 120,000 clones, around 90% found once; its top ten account for around 2.1%. The sequencing input was peripheral blood. All receptors come from a man aged 50 to 59 with COVID-19, enrolled during active disease.

This chain connects TRBV9 to TRBJ2-5; D gene unclear. V lost 4 bases to trimming and J lost 5 bases, with 15 bases between them. Germline-derived CDR1 and CDR2 are SGDLS and YYNGEE. The CDR3 has 14 amino acids. Here the CDR3 DNA reads TGTGCCAGCAGCCCCCGGGTTGGTGGGGAGACCCAGTACTTC. This translates into CASSPRVGGETQYF.

The chain uses TRBV19 and TRBJ2-3, with 9 bases lining up with TRBD2. Per the germline V gene, CDR1 is LNHDA and CDR2 is SQIVND (reference sequence). The CDR3 extends over 17 amino acids. The J segment lost 3 bases and the V segment lost 1 base, leaving 8 bases of the junction unmatched. This CDR3 reads CASSIVIAGVRTDTQYF. CDR3 DNA sequence: TGTGCCAGTAGTATAGTTATAGCGGGAGTGAGGACAGATACGCAGTATTTT.

This chain links TRBV5-1 with TRBJ2-5; 8 bases map to TRBD2. This CDR3 is built from 16 residues. V lost 1 base to trimming and J lost 0 bases; unmatched junction nucleotides: 5. Per germline, CDR1 SGHRS and CDR2 YFSETQ. The CDR3 reads CASSLYGSGNQETQYF. CDR3 nucleotide sequence: TGCGCCAGCAGCTTGTATGGTAGCGGGAACCAAGAGACCCAGTACTTC.

The rearrangement joins TRBV5-8 to TRBJ2-4, with TRBD2 as a possible D gene (6 bases). CDR1 SGHTS and CDR2 YDEGEE come from the germline V gene. V gave up 1 base and J gave up 0 bases, with 8 bases separating them. This CDR3 contains 15 residues. For the CDR3, the DNA is TGTGCCAGCAGCTTGTTGGGGGGAGCCAAAAACATTCAGTACTTC. The encoded protein is CASSLLGGAKNIQYF.

The chain has TRBV19 and TRBJ1-1; TRBD1 might be the D (5 bases). The V gene lost 7 bases and the J gene lost 4 bases, with 13 bases spanning the gap. The CDR3 totals 13 residues. Germline V gives CDR1 LNHDA, CDR2 SQIVND (reference sequence). CDR3 in DNA: TGTGCCAGTAACCATGGGGGGGTCACTGAAGCTTTCTTT. The encoded protein is CASNHGGVTEAFF.

The CDR3 reads CASRPDRRSTGELFF. In DNA, the CDR3 is TGTGCCAGCAGACCTGACAGAAGATCAACCGGGGAGCTGTTTTTT. This rearrangement joins TRBV7-2 to TRBJ2-2; TRBD1 is a possible D gene (5 bases). Germline V gives CDR1 SGHTA, CDR2 FQGNSA. Trimming removed 6 bases at V and 5 bases at J, with 16 bases between. There are 15 residues in the CDR3.

V is TRBV6-6 and J is TRBJ2-7; 7 nucleotides match TRBD1. The germline V gene has CDR1 MNHNY and CDR2 SVGAGI (reference sequence). Trimming took 0 bases from V and 0 from J; bases not matched to a gene: 5. CDR3 length: 16 residues. The DNA for the CDR3 is TGTGCCAGCAGTTACTCCGACAGGGTCGGCTCCTACGAGCAGTACTTC. This sequence encodes CASSYSDRVGSYEQYF.

This chain connects TRBV2 to TRBJ2-1; no reliable D call. This CDR3 has 16 residues. The germline CDR1 and CDR2 sequences are SNHLY and FYNNEI. V dropped 3 bases and J dropped 0 bases, with 12 bases sitting between them. Here the CDR3 DNA reads TGTGCCAGCAGTGACAGCAGACCTAGCTCCTACAATGAGCAGTTCTTC. Residues: CASSDSRPSSYNEQFF.

V usage is TRBV29-1 and J usage is TRBJ1-2; possible D gene TRBD1, 5 bases. This CDR3 region has 11 residues. V gave up 6 bases and J gave up 8 bases, with 13 bases separating them. Germline loops: CDR1 SQVTM, CDR2 ANQGSEA. The CDR3 coding sequence is TGCAGCGTCCCCTTCCGACAGGGCTACACCTTC. Its protein product is CSVPFRQGYTF.

The chain employs TRBV19 and TRBJ2-5; D is uncertain. Per the germline V gene, CDR1 is LNHDA and CDR2 is SQIVND (reference sequence). This CDR3 has 14 residues. Deletions cut 3 bases from V and 1 base from J, with 9 bases between. The CDR3 sequence: CASSIGAGQETQYF. The CDR3 region has the DNA TGTGCCAGTAGTATTGGTGCCGGCCAAGAGACCCAGTACTTC.

This rearrangement joins TRBV5-6 to TRBJ2-3; 7 nucleotides match TRBD1. This CDR3 spans 14 amino acids. V lost 2 bases and J lost 4; bases outside the gene matches: 4. Germline assignment: CDR1 SGHDT and CDR2 YYEEEE. The CDR3 DNA reads TGTGCCAGCAGCTTAATAGACAGGGCAGATACGCAGTATTTT. Amino acid sequence: CASSLIDRADTQYF.

The chain uses TRBV3-1 (or the pseudogene TRBV3-2) and TRBJ2-1, with TRBD2 identical over 15 bases. Germline CDR1 and CDR2: LGHDT and YNNKEL (reference sequence). The CDR3 totals 17 residues. The V gene end was trimmed by 5 bases and the J gene end by 9 bases; junction bases not matched to a gene: 11. Written as DNA, the CDR3 is TGTGCCAGCAGCGGACGGACTAGCGGGGGGGGGTCCGCTGAGCAGTTCTTC. This gives the protein CASSGRTSGGGSAEQFF.

The CDR3 nucleotides are TGTGCCAGCAGCCTAAAATACGAGCAGTACTTC. It is translated as CASSLKYEQYF. V usage is TRBV7-2 and J usage is TRBJ2-7; D call uncertain. The CDR3 is 11 residues long. The V gene's germline CDR1 is SGHTA and CDR2 FQGNSA. V lost 5 bases to trimming and J lost 4 bases, with 6 bases between them.

J is TRBJ2-1 and V is TRBV10-3; D is unresolved. Between the trimmed V and J ends, which lost 8 bases and 8 bases, there was a span of 10 bases. This CDR3 has 11 amino acids. The V gene's germline CDR1 is ENHRY and CDR2 SYGVKD. The DNA of the CDR3 is TGTGCCATCCGTGGAGCGTATGAGCAGTTCTTC. Protein sequence: CAIRGAYEQFF.

A single count supports this clone. The chain uses TRBV2 and TRBJ1-5; 7 bases match TRBD1. CDR3 length: 13 amino acids. The germline V gene encodes CDR1 SNHLY and CDR2 FYNNEI. With V trimmed by 9 bases and J by 4 bases, 6 bases remained unmatched. CDR3 residues: CASRQGGNQPQHF. CDR3 coding DNA: TGTGCCAGTAGACAGGGCGGAAATCAGCCCCAGCATTTT.

V gene TRBV19 combines with J gene TRBJ1-1; unclear D gene. This CDR3 is 11 amino acids long. Germline CDR1 reads LNHDA; CDR2 reads SQIVND (reference sequence). Trimming cost V 7 bases and J 4 bases, with 7 bases left between them. CDR3 residues: CASKHTTEAFF. The DNA for the CDR3 is TGTGCCAGTAAGCATACCACTGAAGCTTTCTTT.

V is TRBV14 and J is TRBJ2-5; 10 positions match TRBD2. CDR3 size: 15 residues. The ends lost 2 bases at V and 0 bases at J; junction bases unmatched: 0. The germline V gene has CDR1 SGHDN and CDR2 FVKESK. The CDR3 region has the DNA TGTGCCAGCAGCCAACTAGCGGGGGACCAAGAGACCCAGTACTTC. It specifies CASSQLAGDQETQYF. Full variable domain (outside the CDR3, taken from reference TRBV14 and TRBJ2-5): EAGVTQFPSHSVIEKGQTVTLRCDPISGHDNLYWYRRVMGKEIKFLLHFVKESKQDESGMPNNRFLAERTGGTYSTLKVQPAELEDSGVYFCASSQLAGDQETQYFGPGTRLLVL.

V and J are TRBV11-2 and TRBJ1-5; D gene ambiguous. The CDR3 extends over 15 amino acids. Germline-derived CDR1 and CDR2 are SGHAT and FQNNGV. V lost 1 base, J lost 3 bases, and 10 bases lay in between. Written as DNA, the CDR3 is TGTGCCAGCAGCTTAGGGTACAGAAACAATCAGCCCCAGCATTTT. This gives the protein CASSLGYRNNQPQHF.

The J gene is TRBJ2-1, the V gene TRBV13; D not resolved. V lost 1 base to trimming and J lost 3 bases, with 10 bases between them. Per the germline V gene, CDR1 is PRHDT and CDR2 is FYEKMQ (reference sequence). The CDR3 consists of 15 residues. For the CDR3, the DNA is TGTGCCAGCAGCTTAGACCCTAGTTTCTACAATGAGCAGTTCTTC. Translated: CASSLDPSFYNEQFF.

The rearrangement links TRBV20-1 to TRBJ2-7; D call uncertain. The CDR3 has 11 residues. Trimming left V 2 bases short and J 3 bases short, with 5 bases between. CDR1 is DFQATT, CDR2 SNEGSKA, per germline (reference sequence). The CDR3 is CSARRDYEQYF. The CDR3 nucleotides are TGCAGTGCTAGACGCGACTACGAGCAGTACTTC.

V and J are TRBV7-9 and TRBJ2-3, with D perhaps TRBD1 (6 bases). V lost 5 bases and J 0 bases, leaving 15 bases between the germline ends. Germline assignment: CDR1 SEHNR and CDR2 FQNEAQ (reference sequence). This CDR3 has 16 amino acids. The CDR3 protein is CASSRAGETSTDTQYF. CDR3 bases: TGTGCCAGCAGCAGAGCAGGGGAAACTAGCACAGATACGCAGTATTTT.

This chain links TRBV19 with TRBJ2-7; 7 bases match TRBD2. CDR1 and CDR2 from the germline V gene are LNHDA and SQIVND (reference sequence). V shed 3 bases, J shed 1 base, and the junction held 6 bases outside the gene matches. The CDR3 contains 15 residues. The CDR3 spells CASSIQSSGSYEQYF. The CDR3 bases are TGTGCCAGTAGTATTCAGTCTAGCGGTTCCTACGAGCAGTACTTC.

The chain recombines TRBV3-1 (or the pseudogene TRBV3-2) with TRBJ2-7; D is ambiguous. CDR1 is LGHDT and CDR2 is YNNKEL in the germline V gene (reference sequence). V shed 3 bases and J shed 4 bases, with 10 bases lying between them. The CDR3 is made up of 13 amino acids. CDR3 in DNA: TGTGCCAGCAGCCAGAACACGAATTACGAGCAGTACTTC. Its translation: CASSQNTNYEQYF.

V usage is TRBV5-4 and J usage is TRBJ2-5; D is perhaps TRBD1 (5 bases). The CDR3 has 14 amino acids. Germline CDR1 reads SGHNT; CDR2 reads YYREEE (reference sequence). V dropped 4 bases and J dropped 1 base, with 11 bases sitting between them. CDR3 sequence reads: CASSTATVQETQYF. The DNA for the CDR3 is TGTGCCAGCAGCACCGCGACAGTCCAAGAGACCCAGTACTTC.

V usage is TRBV19 and J usage is TRBJ2-1; TRBD2 aligns across 7 bases. The germline V gene encodes CDR1 LNHDA and CDR2 SQIVND (reference sequence). The CDR3 is 17 amino acids. Losses at the gene ends were 1 base for V and 6 bases for J; bases not matched to a gene: 12. The CDR3 protein is CASSIVASGTKPNEQFF. The CDR3 DNA reads as TGTGCCAGTAGTATAGTGGCTAGCGGAACCAAGCCCAATGAGCAGTTCTTC.

The chain links TRBV19 to TRBJ2-1; no definite D call. V lost 5 bases and J 4 bases, leaving 9 bases between the germline ends. Germline CDR1 reads LNHDA; CDR2 reads SQIVND (reference sequence). This CDR3 is built from 13 residues. The CDR3 nucleotides read TGTGCCAGTAGTCCTAACAGTTACAATGAGCAGTTCTTC. Amino acids: CASSPNSYNEQFF.

V usage is TRBV29-1 and J usage is TRBJ2-7; no clear D. CDR3 size: 11 residues. Germline CDR1 is SQVTM and CDR2 is ANQGSEA. The V and J ends lost 8 bases and 3 bases respectively, with 11 bases between them. The CDR3 DNA follows: TGCAGCATAATCTTCAGCTACGAGCAGTACTTC. Its protein product is CSIIFSYEQYF.

The chain employs TRBV7-9 and TRBJ1-2; D possibly corresponds to TRBD1 (5 bases). The CDR3 runs to 14 residues. Per the germline V gene, CDR1 is SEHNR and CDR2 is FQNEAQ (reference sequence). The V end was cut by 5 bases, the J end by 2 bases, with 12 bases between. CDR3 DNA: TGTGCCAGCAGCACGTCGGACATAAACTATGGCTACACCTTC. Translation gives CASSTSDINYGYTF.

This clone was detected only once. This chain uses TRBV18 with TRBJ1-2, with 7 bases matching TRBD1. The CDR3 length is 13 residues. The junction had 6 bases not matched to a gene; V was cut back by 5 bases and J by 6 bases. CDR1 KGHSH and CDR2 LQKENI come from the germline V gene. CDR3 nucleotides: TGTGCCAGCTCAACAGGGGTTTACGATGGCTACACCTTC. Protein product: CASSTGVYDGYTF.

This chain uses TRBV7-8 with TRBJ1-5; D is possibly TRBD1 (5 bases). CDR1 is SGHVS, CDR2 FQNEAQ, per germline. V shed 1 base and J shed 5 bases, with 12 bases lying between them. The CDR3 runs to 15 residues. For the CDR3, the DNA is TGTGCCAGCAGCTTAGGGGGGGAGAGGGATCAGCCCCAGCATTTT. Encoded protein: CASSLGGERDQPQHF.